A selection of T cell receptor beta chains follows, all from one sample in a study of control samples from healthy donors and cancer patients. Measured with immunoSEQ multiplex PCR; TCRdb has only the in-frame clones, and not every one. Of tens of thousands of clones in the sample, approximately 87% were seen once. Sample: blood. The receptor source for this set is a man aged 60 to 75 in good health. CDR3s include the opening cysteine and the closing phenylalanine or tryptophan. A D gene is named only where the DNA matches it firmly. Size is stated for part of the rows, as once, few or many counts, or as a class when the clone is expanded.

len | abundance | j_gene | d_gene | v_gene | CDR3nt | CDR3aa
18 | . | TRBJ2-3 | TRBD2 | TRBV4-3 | TGCGCCAGCAGCAAAAAGGCTAGCGGGGGGTCGACCACAGATACGCAGTATTTT | CASSKKASGGSTTDTQYF
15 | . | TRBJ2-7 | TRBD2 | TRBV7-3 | TGTGCCAGCAGCATCGAAGCGGGAGGGCCCCACGAGCAGTACTTC | CASSIEAGGPHEQYF
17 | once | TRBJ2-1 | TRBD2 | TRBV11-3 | TGTGCCAGCAGCCCGGGACTAGCCTCACCCCGGGGCAATGAGCAGTTCTTC | CASSPGLASPRGNEQFF
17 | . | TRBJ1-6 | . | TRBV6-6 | TGTGCCAGCAGTCCTTCTGAGGAATCCCTTTATAATTCACCCCTCCACTTT | CASSPSEESLYNSPLHF
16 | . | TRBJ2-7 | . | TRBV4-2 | TGTGCCAGCAGCCAAGATGCAGGGAGGTCCCCCTACGAGCAGTACTTC | CASSQDAGRSPYEQYF
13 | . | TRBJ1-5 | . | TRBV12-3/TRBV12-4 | TGTGCCAGCACTGTGGACAGTAGGCAGCCCCAGCATTTT | CASTVDSRQPQHF
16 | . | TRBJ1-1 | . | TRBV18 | TGTGCCAGCTCACGTCCCCCAGGCTCGGTGAACACTGAAGCTTTCTTT | CASSRPPGSVNTEAFF
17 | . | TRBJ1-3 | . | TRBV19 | TGTGCCAGTAGTACCCGCGGGGGAACGGGCTCGGTTAACACCATATATTTT | CASSTRGGTGSVNTIYF
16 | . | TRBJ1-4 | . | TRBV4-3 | TGCGCCAGCAGCCATAATCCGGGTCAGCCTAATGAAAAACTGTTTTTT | CASSHNPGQPNEKLFF
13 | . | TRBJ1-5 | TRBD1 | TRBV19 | TGTGCCAGTACCCGGGACAGGGACCAGCCCCAGCATTTT | CASTRDRDQPQHF
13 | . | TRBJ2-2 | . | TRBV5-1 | TGCGCCAGCACCCTAGGGGACTCCGGGGAGCTGTTTTTT | CASTLGDSGELFF